Sequencing of this TCR beta chain was carried out in a study of identical twins. Many counts were recorded for this clonotype. Its antigen is as yet unknown. Each CDR3 protein gets one entry after TCRdb re-called the 5' RACE reads with MiXCR. The sample includes 500,000 to 650,000 distinct CDR3 sequences, 7.1% seen only once; the top ten take less than 2%. Study outcomes and limitations: Out-of-frame TCR alpha sharing in monozygotic twins exceeded recombination model predictions.

Germline assignment: CDR1 LGHDT and CDR2 YNNKEL (reference sequence). V lost 2 bases and J lost 2, with 9 bases in between. This CDR3 region has 14 residues. The same data also went into a second study, on yellow fever vaccine responses in identical twins.

The chain recombines TRBV3-1 with TRBJ2-5; weak D call: TRBD1 (6 bases). This clonotype was sampled from a woman between 18 and 30 years old in good health. Sample: PBMCs. CDR3 sequence reads: CASSQNRVQETQYF. DNA for the CDR3: TGTGCCAGCAGCCAAAACAGGGTTCAAGAGACCCAGTACTTC.